This T cell receptor beta chain was captured by sequencing in a study of healthy donors' naive CD4 and CD8 T cells. Study overall: Three donor age groups were sampled: 20-25, 40-50 and 60-70 years; half female. Study results and caveats: A reported CD4+/CD8+ bias affected most V and J genes in naive cells. Negatively charged CDR3s marked CD8+ lineage; positively charged CDR3s marked CD4+ lineage.

Looked up from germline, CDR1 is MRHNA and CDR2 is SNTAGT. The CDR3 runs 13 residues. V was pared by 6 bases and J by 2 bases, with 10 bases between. In regard to this clonotype: Its antigen is unidentified.

TCR libraries were built from about 500 ng of total RNA by linear amplification. TCRdb called the reads again in MiXCR, with one record for every CDR3 protein. The profile covers approximately 180,000 distinct CDR3 sequences, with over 60% appearing a single time and 2% to 2.5% taken by the ten largest. Sequenced input: naive CD4+ and CD8+ T cells sorted from blood, pooled from several donors. The chain recombines TRBV6-4 with TRBJ1-1; D is unresolved. This sequence was found in a pool of human donors in good health; the sample pools cells from several healthy donors. Written as DNA, the CDR3 is TGTGCCAGCAGATCGGACCTCAACACTGAAGCTTTCTTT. Amino acid sequence: CASRSDLNTEAFF.